Sequencing of this T cell receptor (beta chain) was carried out in a study of OX40 agonist ivuxolimab in advanced cancers. Study-level background: Ivuxolimab, which targeted the costimulatory receptor OX40 (CD134), was an agonistic, fully human IgG2 monoclonal antibody. In the dose-escalation cohort, 70% to 90% of patients were male, and the mean age was roughly 56 years with a range of roughly 23 to 79. Among the 50 to 55 dose-escalation patients, around 19 had hepatocellular carcinoma, 15 melanoma, 9 renal cell carcinoma and 9 head and neck cancer. The point of sequencing TCRbeta in the periphery was to test whether ivuxolimab changed TCR sequence diversity and drove clonal T-cell expansion. Intravenous ivuxolimab was administered to patients every 2 weeks at six dose levels: 0.01, 0.1, 0.3, 1.5, 3 and 10 mg/kg. The paper reports the monotherapy dose-escalation portion (N of about 56 patients) of the phase I ivuxolimab trial. Partial responses occurred in three dose-escalation patients: two with cutaneous melanoma and one with hepatocellular carcinoma. Prior anti-PD-1, anti-PD-L1 or anti-CTLA-4 therapy was permitted, and checkpoint inhibitors had been received by about 37% of dose-escalation patients. What the authors observed across the whole study: Low levels of normalized T-cell clonal expansion were also seen in some patients who did not respond. After ivuxolimab, CD8+ T cells had more expanded clones than CD4+ T cells on average. The antigen specificity of the clonally expanded peripheral T cells was not determined. At doses of 0.1 to 3.0 mg/kg, clonal expansion of both CD4+ and CD8+ T cells in blood was seen between baseline and week 6. In the 0.1-3.0 mg/kg groups, partial responders were among the patients with the lowest normalized peripheral clonal expansion, particularly in CD8+ T cells.

Patients with a history of autoimmune disease or receiving systemic immunosuppression were excluded from the trial. Peripheral blood for TCR sequencing was drawn from every dose cohort at baseline, at cycle 4 day 1 and at cycle 7 day 1. Samples were obtained from an open-label, multicenter, first-in-human phase I dose-escalation trial of ivuxolimab. Adults with locally advanced or metastatic head and neck squamous cell, hepatocellular, melanoma or renal cell carcinoma were enrolled in the trial. Before TCR sequencing, CD4+ and CD8+ T cells were separately sorted from peripheral blood. To sequence the TCRbeta CDR3 region, genomic DNA was isolated from the sorted cells. The immunoSEQ Assay was used to sequence the TCRbeta CDR3 regions. The table was pulled from immuneACCESS by TCRdb, which kept in-frame rearrangements only. Such tables lose some clones; where checked, under half of the loss comes from unresolved V genes, and the rest has no known cause. The sample table lists tens of thousands of clones, approximately 80% of them with a count of one. The ten largest clonotypes hold roughly 3% of the sample.

A note on this clone: The clone's antigen remains unknown. No clone much larger than this one lies a single base away; base qualities are absent.

The source is an adult with an advanced solid tumor such as melanoma, head and neck, liver or kidney cancer. This specimen was CD4+ or CD8+ T cells sorted from blood, taken in a trial of the OX40 agonist ivuxolimab.

This receptor carries the CDR3 CASSIGQGVNSGNTIYF. In nucleotide form, the sequence is TGTGCCAGTAGTATCGGACAGGGGGTCAACTCTGGAAACACCATATATTTT. The sequence joins TRBV19 to TRBJ1-3; TRBD1 lines up with 10 middle nucleotides. Sequences LNHDA (CDR1) and SQIVND (CDR2) are obtained from the germline V gene (reference sequence). The CDR3 measures 17 amino acids from cysteine to phenylalanine. This entry keeps only the CDR3 DNA: 51 bases, framed from base 1. V loses 3 bases at its end and J loses 0 bases; junction bases beyond the gene matches: 5.